A selection of T cell receptor beta chains follows, all from one sample in a study of T cell responses to AZD1222 COVID-19 vaccine. Here immunoSEQ multiplex PCR was the method, and the copy in TCRdb shows in-frame clones only, minus some. This table has 100,000 to 150,000 clones, about 91% appearing once. The sequenced sample was peripheral blood, obtained on day 0 of AZD1222 vaccination. The receptors come from an adult in good health. Each CDR3 is given with its conserved first and last residue. The D gene is left open where the match is weak. The size of a clone is reported for some rows only, either as once, few or many, or as a class for expanded clones.

D	V	J	size	CDR3
TRBD1	TRBV4-2	TRBJ1-6	few	CASSPTSGQANSPLHF
.	TRBV10-3	TRBJ1-2	.	CAISEFQEAGYTF
.	TRBV6-5	TRBJ1-4	.	CASRSTEMEKLFF
.	TRBV6-2/TRBV6-3	TRBJ2-3	.	CASSRGGGAWVDTQYF
.	TRBV18	TRBJ1-1	.	CASSPEDLLFAEAFF
.	TRBV24-1	TRBJ2-3	.	CATSQGGLGTDTQYF
.	TRBV15	TRBJ1-1	.	CATSDGMNTEAFF
TRBD2	TRBV7-2	TRBJ2-5	.	CASSGTSGGYQETQYF
TRBD1	TRBV7-2	TRBJ1-6	.	CASSSNRGRALHF
.	TRBV19	TRBJ1-5	.	CASNLLRGEPQHF
.	TRBV6-6	TRBJ1-6	few	CASSYIENSPLHF
.	TRBV9	TRBJ1-1	.	CASSVNSGNTEAFF
.	TRBV11-2	TRBJ1-2	.	CASSLDNNYGYTF
.	TRBV7-3	TRBJ2-3	.	CASSSGTHPTDTQYF
.	TRBV9	TRBJ1-3	.	CASSANDRNTIYF
.	TRBV28	TRBJ2-7	.	CASSSVVYEQYF
.	TRBV5-1	TRBJ1-4	.	CASSLERIGDEKLFF
.	TRBV29-1	TRBJ2-7	.	CSVAGGESNYEQYF
TRBD1	TRBV18	TRBJ1-1	.	CASSRFTGGTAEAFF
TRBD1	TRBV7-9	TRBJ1-1	.	CASSRLRHYRGYTEAFF
TRBD1	TRBV5-1	TRBJ1-1	.	CASSLIVQQGTKIPNTEAFF
TRBD2	TRBV27	TRBJ2-6	few	CASTSPGRVWANVLTF
TRBD2	TRBV10-1	TRBJ2-1	.	CASSGEGTGSYNEQFF
TRBD1	TRBV7-9	TRBJ1-1	.	CASTLGQMNTEAFF
.	TRBV4-2	TRBJ2-7	.	CASSQDSPWQDEQYF
.	TRBV18	TRBJ1-3	.	CASSSVGYSGNTIYF
.	TRBV3-1/TRBV3-2	TRBJ2-7	.	CASSQDGALQGSSYEQYF
.	TRBV9	TRBJ1-1	.	CASSVWERNTEAFF
.	TRBV19	TRBJ1-2	.	CASSTRKGYTF
.	TRBV11-3	TRBJ2-5	.	CASSFGGLGETQYF
.	TRBV28	TRBJ2-7	.	CATHKPPYEQYF
.	TRBV19	TRBJ1-5	.	CASSSESRTVSNQPQHF
.	TRBV12-3/TRBV12-4	TRBJ1-2	once	CASSLGRHTF
TRBD2	TRBV2	TRBJ2-5	.	CASSLLAGLGETQYF
TRBD1	TRBV18	TRBJ2-4	.	CASSPEDRDGSKNIQYF
.	TRBV24-1	TRBJ1-1	few	CATSDTVNTEAFF
TRBD2	TRBV7-2	TRBJ2-1	.	CASSPSGGANEQFF
.	TRBV28	TRBJ1-1	.	CASSLRPRGRVNTEAFF
TRBD2	TRBV10-3	TRBJ2-2	.	CATIKAGVPTGELFF
TRBD1	TRBV5-1	TRBJ1-1	.	CASTNRQGAGEAFF
.	TRBV4-2	TRBJ2-7	.	CASSPTTGGVYEQYF
TRBD1	TRBV4-1	TRBJ1-4	.	CASSKSGTDSHHNEKLFF
.	TRBV4-1	TRBJ2-1	.	CASSQRLVSYNEQFF
.	TRBV11-1	TRBJ1-2	.	CASTPVVDANYGYTF